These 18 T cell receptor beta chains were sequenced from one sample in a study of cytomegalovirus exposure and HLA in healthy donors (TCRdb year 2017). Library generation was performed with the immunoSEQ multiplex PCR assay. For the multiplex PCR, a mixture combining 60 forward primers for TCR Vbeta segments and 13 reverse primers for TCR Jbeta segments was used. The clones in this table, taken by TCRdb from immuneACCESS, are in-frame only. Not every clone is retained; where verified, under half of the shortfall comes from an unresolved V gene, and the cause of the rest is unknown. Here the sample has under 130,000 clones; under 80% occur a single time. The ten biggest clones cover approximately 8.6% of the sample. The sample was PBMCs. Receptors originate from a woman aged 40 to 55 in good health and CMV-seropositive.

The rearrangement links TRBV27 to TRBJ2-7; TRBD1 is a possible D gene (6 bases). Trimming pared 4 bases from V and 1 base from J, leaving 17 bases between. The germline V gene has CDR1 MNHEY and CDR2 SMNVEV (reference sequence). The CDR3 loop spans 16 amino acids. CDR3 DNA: TGTGCCAGCAGTTGGAAAGCAGGGGCCTCATCCTACGAGCAGTACTTC. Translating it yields CASSWKAGASSYEQYF.

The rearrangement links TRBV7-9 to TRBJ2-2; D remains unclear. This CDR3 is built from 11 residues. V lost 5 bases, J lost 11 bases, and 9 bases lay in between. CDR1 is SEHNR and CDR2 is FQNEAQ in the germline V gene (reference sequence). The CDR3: CASSPLVELFF. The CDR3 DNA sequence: TGTGCCAGCAGCCCGCTAGTCGAGCTGTTTTTT.

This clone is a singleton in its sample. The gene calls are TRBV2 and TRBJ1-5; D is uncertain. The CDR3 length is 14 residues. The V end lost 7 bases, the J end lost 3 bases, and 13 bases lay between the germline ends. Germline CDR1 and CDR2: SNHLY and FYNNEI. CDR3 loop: CASNRGSSNQPQHF. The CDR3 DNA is TGTGCCAGCAATCGAGGCAGCTCCAATCAGCCCCAGCATTTT.

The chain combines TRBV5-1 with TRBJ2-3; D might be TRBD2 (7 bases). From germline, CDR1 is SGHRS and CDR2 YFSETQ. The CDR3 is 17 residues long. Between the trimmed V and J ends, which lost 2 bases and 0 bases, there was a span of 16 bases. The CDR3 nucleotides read TGCGCCAGCAGCTTACAAGGGGGGGGGCCTAGCACAGATACGCAGTATTTT. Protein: CASSLQGGGPSTDTQYF.

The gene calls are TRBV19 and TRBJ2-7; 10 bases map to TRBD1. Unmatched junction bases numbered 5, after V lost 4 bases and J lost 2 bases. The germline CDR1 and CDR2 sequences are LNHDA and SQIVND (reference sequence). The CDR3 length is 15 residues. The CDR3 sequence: CASSKQGQGAYEQYF. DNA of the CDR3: TGTGCCAGTAGTAAACAAGGACAGGGGGCCTACGAGCAGTACTTC.

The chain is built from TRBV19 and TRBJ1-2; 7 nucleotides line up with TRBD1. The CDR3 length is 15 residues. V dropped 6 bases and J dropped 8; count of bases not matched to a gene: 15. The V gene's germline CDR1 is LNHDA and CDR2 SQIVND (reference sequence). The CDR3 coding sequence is TGTGCCAGTAGCTTACTTTCCGGGACAGCTGACGGCTACACCTTC. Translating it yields CASSLLSGTADGYTF.

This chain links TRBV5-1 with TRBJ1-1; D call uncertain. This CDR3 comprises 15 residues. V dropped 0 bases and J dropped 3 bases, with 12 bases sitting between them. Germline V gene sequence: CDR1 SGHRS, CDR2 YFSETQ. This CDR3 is CASSLAGFQDTEAFF. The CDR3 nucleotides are TGCGCCAGCAGCTTGGCGGGGTTTCAAGACACTGAAGCTTTCTTT.

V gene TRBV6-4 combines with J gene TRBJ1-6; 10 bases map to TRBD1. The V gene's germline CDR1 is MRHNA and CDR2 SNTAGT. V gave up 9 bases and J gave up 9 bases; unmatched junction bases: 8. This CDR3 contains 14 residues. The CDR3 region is CARAPGQGSSPLHF. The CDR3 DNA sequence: TGTGCCAGGGCCCCGGGACAGGGGTCTTCACCCCTCCACTTT.

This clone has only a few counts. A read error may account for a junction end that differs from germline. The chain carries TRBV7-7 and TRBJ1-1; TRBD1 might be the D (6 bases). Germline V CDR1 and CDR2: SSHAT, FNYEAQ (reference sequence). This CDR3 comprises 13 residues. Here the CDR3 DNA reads TGTGCTAGCAGCCTAACAGGGTCCACTGAAGCTTTCTTT. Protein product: CASSLTGSTEAFF.

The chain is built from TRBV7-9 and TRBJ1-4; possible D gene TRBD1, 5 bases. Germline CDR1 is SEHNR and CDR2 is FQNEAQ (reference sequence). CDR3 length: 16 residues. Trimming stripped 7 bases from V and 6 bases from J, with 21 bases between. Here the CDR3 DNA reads TGTGCCAGCACCCAGGGAGGGTGGCAGATCGATGAAAAACTGTTTTTT. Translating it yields CASTQGGWQIDEKLFF. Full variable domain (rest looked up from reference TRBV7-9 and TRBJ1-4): DTGVSQNPRHKITKRGQNVTFRCDPISEHNRLYWYRQTLGQGPEFLTYFQNEAQLEKSRLLSDRFSAERPKGSFSTLEIQRTEQGDSAMYLCASTQGGWQIDEKLFFGSGTQLSVL.

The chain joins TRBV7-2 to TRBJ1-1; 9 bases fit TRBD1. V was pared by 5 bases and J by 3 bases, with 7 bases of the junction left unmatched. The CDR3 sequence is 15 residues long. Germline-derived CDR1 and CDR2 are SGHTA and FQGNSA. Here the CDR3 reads CASSTHRGQDTEAFF. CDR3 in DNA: TGTGCCAGCAGCACCCACAGGGGGCAGGACACTGAAGCTTTCTTT.

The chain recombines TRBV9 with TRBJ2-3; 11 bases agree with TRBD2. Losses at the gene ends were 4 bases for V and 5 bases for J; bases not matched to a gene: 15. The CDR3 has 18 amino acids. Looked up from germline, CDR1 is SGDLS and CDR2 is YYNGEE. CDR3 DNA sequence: TGTGCCAGCAGCCGTACACCAATGACTAGCGGGGTTATAGATACGCAGTATTTT. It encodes CASSRTPMTSGVIDTQYF.

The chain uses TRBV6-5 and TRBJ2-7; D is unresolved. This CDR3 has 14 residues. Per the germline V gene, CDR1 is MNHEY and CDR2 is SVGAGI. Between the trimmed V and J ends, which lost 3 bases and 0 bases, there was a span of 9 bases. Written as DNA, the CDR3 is TGTGCCAGCAGTTATGGTCCTAACTCCTACGAGCAGTACTTC. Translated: CASSYGPNSYEQYF.

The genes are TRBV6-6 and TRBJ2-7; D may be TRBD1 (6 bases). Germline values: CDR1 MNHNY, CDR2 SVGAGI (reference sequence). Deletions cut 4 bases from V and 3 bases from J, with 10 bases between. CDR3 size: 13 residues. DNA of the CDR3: TGTGCCAGCAGTTTGGGACAATACTACGAGCAGTACTTC. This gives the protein CASSLGQYYEQYF.

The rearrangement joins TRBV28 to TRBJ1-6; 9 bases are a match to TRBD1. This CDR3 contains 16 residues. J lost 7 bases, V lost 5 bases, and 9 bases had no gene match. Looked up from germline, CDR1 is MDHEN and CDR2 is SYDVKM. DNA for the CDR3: TGTGCCAGCAGTCTAACAGGGGGCGCGGGGAATTCACCCCTCCACTTT. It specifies CASSLTGGAGNSPLHF.

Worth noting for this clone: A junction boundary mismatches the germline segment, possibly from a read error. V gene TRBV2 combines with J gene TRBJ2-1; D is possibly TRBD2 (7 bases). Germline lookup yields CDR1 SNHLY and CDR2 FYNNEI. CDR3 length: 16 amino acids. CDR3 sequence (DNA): TGCGCCAGCAGTGAAGAACCCGGCGGGGGCAACGGTGAGCAGTTCTTC. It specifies CASSEEPGGGNGEQFF.

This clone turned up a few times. The CDR3 here is CASSVQRGTGLGSYNSPLHF. In DNA, the CDR3 is TGTGCCAGCAGCGTACAGAGAGGGACAGGGTTGGGCTCCTATAATTCACCCCTCCACTTT. The genes are TRBV9 and TRBJ1-6, with TRBD1 identical over 9 bases. CDR3 size: 20 residues. Germline V gives CDR1 SGDLS, CDR2 YYNGEE. V was pared by 1 base and J by 0 bases, with 11 bases of the junction left unmatched.

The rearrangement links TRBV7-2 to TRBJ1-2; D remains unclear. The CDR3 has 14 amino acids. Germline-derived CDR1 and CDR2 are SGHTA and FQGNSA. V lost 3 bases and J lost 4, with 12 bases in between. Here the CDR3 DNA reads TGTGCCAGCAGCTTGCGGGCCGAGGGCTATGGCTACACCTTC. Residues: CASSLRAEGYGYTF.